This is a list of T cell receptor beta chains from one sample in a study of CD8 T cells in ankylosing spondylitis. TCRdb ran MiXCR on the 5' RACE reads and lists one entry per CDR3 protein. In the table there are a few hundred thousand distinct CDR3 sequences, roughly 13% of which are singletons. The sample was blood, either unsorted or a sorted T cell fraction (not recorded which). The source of these receptors is a male donor with ankylosing spondylitis. The CDR3 runs from the conserved cysteine through the conserved F or W. The D gene is left open where the match is weak. Not every row has a clone size; where given, it reads once, few, many or a size class.

cdr3_length d_call clone_size j_call v_call cdr3_nt cdr3_aa
13 TRBD2 NA TRBJ2-1 TRBV5-5 TGTGCCAGCAAACTAGCGGGAGGGGATGAGCAGTTCTTC CASKLAGGDEQFF
14 NA NA TRBJ1-4 TRBV5-4 TGTGCCAGCAGCCTTCAGGGGATTAATGAAAAACTGTTTTTT CASSLQGINEKLFF
14 NA NA TRBJ1-1 TRBV7-2 TGTGCCAGCAGACGCAGATTGATGAACACTGAAGCTTTCTTT CASRRRLMNTEAFF
14 TRBD2 many TRBJ2-1 TRBV12-3/TRBV12-4 TGTGCCAGCAGGACCGGGACTATCCACAATGAGCAGTTCTTC CASRTGTIHNEQFF
14 TRBD1 NA TRBJ2-2 TRBV7-8 TGTGCCAGCAGCATGGACAGGCTGATCGGGGAGCTGTTTTTT CASSMDRLIGELFF
12 NA few TRBJ2-5 TRBV12-3/TRBV12-4 TGTGCCAGCAGCCTCGGGGGCGTGACCCAGTACTTC CASSLGGVTQYF
15 NA NA TRBJ2-5 TRBV5-5 TGTGCCAGCAGCTTGGTCTCTAGGTTTCCCGAGACCCAGTACTTC CASSLVSRFPETQYF
12 NA NA TRBJ2-3 TRBV3-1 TGTGCCAGCAGCCCGGGAGTGAATACGCAGTATTTT CASSPGVNTQYF
15 NA many TRBJ1-5 TRBV20-1 TGCAGTGCTAGAGCACAGGCCCTCATCGGAGAGCCCCAGCATTTT CSARAQALIGEPQHF
12 TRBD1 many TRBJ2-4 TRBV5-5 TGTGCCAGCAGCTCCGGGACAGACATTCAGTACTTC CASSSGTDIQYF
13 NA few TRBJ1-5 TRBV20-1 TGCAGTGCCCAGGACAGTAGCAATCAGCCCCAGCATTTT CSAQDSSNQPQHF
15 TRBD1 NA TRBJ1-6 TRBV30 TGTGCCTGCCGACCGGGACAGGGCCTAAATTCACCCCTCCACTTT CACRPGQGLNSPLHF
16 NA NA TRBJ1-5 TRBV19 TGTGCCAGTAGTATCTGGTACAGAAATAGCAATCAGCCCCAGCATTTT CASSIWYRNSNQPQHF
16 NA NA TRBJ2-1 TRBV24-1 TGTGCCACCAGTGATTTGCCTAGCGTCACGAAGAATGAGCAGTTCTTC CATSDLPSVTKNEQFF
15 NA NA TRBJ2-7 TRBV27 TGTGCCAGGGTAGAACTGACCTTCTTTGACTACGAGCAGTACTTC CARVELTFFDYEQYF
16 TRBD2 NA TRBJ2-3 TRBV5-1 TGCGCCAGCAGTTGGGCCCTAGCGGAGCGCACAGATACGCAGTATTTT CASSWALAERTDTQYF
14 TRBD1 few TRBJ1-2 TRBV4-2 TGTGCCAGCAGCCCCAGGGACAGCGGGTATGGCTACACCTTC CASSPRDSGYGYTF
13 TRBD2 NA TRBJ2-7 TRBV3-1 TGTGCCAGCAGCCTGGGACTAGCGAGGGAGCAGTACTTC CASSLGLAREQYF
14 NA few TRBJ1-3 TRBV12-3/TRBV12-4 TGTGCCAGCGGCTACAGGGAGTCTGGAAACACCATATATTTT CASGYRESGNTIYF
15 NA NA TRBJ2-3 TRBV15 TGTGCCACCAGCAGGGAGACAGGCCGGACAGATACGCAGTATTTT CATSRETGRTDTQYF
13 NA few TRBJ2-1 TRBV19 TGTGCCAGTAGTAGATCCGACAGGTATGAGCAGTTCTTC CASSRSDRYEQFF
17 NA few TRBJ1-6 TRBV10-2 TGCGCCAGCAGTGAGTGGACGTGGGCGACAGGATACTCACCCCTCCACTTT CASSEWTWATGYSPLHF
13 NA NA TRBJ1-1 TRBV29-1 TGCAGCGTTGAGTTACAGGGAGGAACTGAAGCTTTCTTT CSVELQGGTEAFF
12 NA NA TRBJ2-7 TRBV2 TGTGCCAGCAGAGACGACACCTACGAGCAGTACTTC CASRDDTYEQYF
13 NA many TRBJ2-1 TRBV24-1 TGTGCCACCAGCTTCGAGGGCGACAATGAGCAGTTCTTC CATSFEGDNEQFF
14 TRBD2 few TRBJ2-3 TRBV7-2 TGTGCCAGCAGCTTTAGCGGGAGGCATGATACGCAGTATTTT CASSFSGRHDTQYF
15 NA NA TRBJ2-1 TRBV27 TGTGCCAGCACCTTTTTGACAGGCGCCTACAATGAGCAGTTCTTC CASTFLTGAYNEQFF
16 TRBD1 few TRBJ2-2 TRBV7-9 TGTGCCAGCAGCCCCGGGACAGGGGGCGACACCGGGGAGCTGTTTTTT CASSPGTGGDTGELFF
15 NA NA TRBJ2-2 TRBV5-1 TGCGCCAGCAGCTTGTTACTAGACGACACCGGGGAGCTGTTTTTT CASSLLLDDTGELFF
16 TRBD2 NA TRBJ2-1 TRBV9 TGTGCCAGCAGCGTAGGGGTGAGCGGGAGCTACAATGAGCAGTTCTTC CASSVGVSGSYNEQFF
13 TRBD2 NA TRBJ2-5 TRBV20-1 TGCAGTGCAAATAGCGGGGGCTCGGAGACCCAGTACTTC CSANSGGSETQYF
15 TRBD2 NA TRBJ2-1 TRBV20-1 TGCAGTGCTAGAGGGAGCGGGAGTTGGGGAAATGAGCAGTTCTTC CSARGSGSWGNEQFF
15 TRBD1 many TRBJ1-5 TRBV12-3/TRBV12-4 TGTGCCAGCAGTCAGGGACAGGGTAGCAGTCAGCCCCAGCATTTT CASSQGQGSSQPQHF
19 TRBD1 NA TRBJ2-1 TRBV12-5 TGTGCTAGTGGTTTGGGTCCCGGGACAGGGGGCCGGGGCTACAATGAGCAGTTCTTC CASGLGPGTGGRGYNEQFF
13 TRBD1 NA TRBJ2-1 TRBV29-1 TGCAGCGTTGAGCAGGGGGCGAGGGGTGAGCAGTTCTTC CSVEQGARGEQFF
14 TRBD1 NA TRBJ2-5 TRBV27 TGTGCCAGCACCAAAAGGGGGCCCCGGGAGACCCAGTACTTC CASTKRGPRETQYF
13 NA NA TRBJ2-3 TRBV5-1 TGCGCCAGCAGCTTAAGGACTGGTGATACGCAGTATTTT CASSLRTGDTQYF
13 NA NA TRBJ1-1 TRBV20-1 TGCAGTGCTGATGTGGGAGTGAACACTGAAGCTTTCTTT CSADVGVNTEAFF
14 NA few TRBJ2-2 TRBV7-2 TGTGCCAGCAGCTCCCATCCCCGGGCCGGGGAGCTGTTTTTT CASSSHPRAGELFF
17 TRBD1 NA TRBJ1-1 TRBV20-1 TGCAGTGCTAGACCCGGTTTGGGACAGGGTTTGAACACTGAAGCTTTCTTT CSARPGLGQGLNTEAFF
16 TRBD1 NA TRBJ1-1 TRBV2 TGTGCCAGCAGTGAAACCCGGACAGGGGGCAACACTGAAGCTTTCTTT CASSETRTGGNTEAFF
16 TRBD1 few TRBJ2-2 TRBV18 TGTGCCAGCTCACCGGGACAGGCCTCGAACACCGGGGAGCTGTTTTTT CASSPGQASNTGELFF